One and the same sample provided the 24 T cell receptor beta chains below, sequenced in a study of T cells after yellow fever vaccination. TCRdb called the 5' RACE reads again in MiXCR, with one record for every CDR3 protein. Of fewer than 150,000 distinct CDR3 sequences detected, roughly 7.9% appear once; the ten largest clones hold over 2.5%. Source: CD4+ T cells sorted from PBMCs, taken about 41 days after the first yellow fever vaccination. These receptors were obtained from a man aged 18-30 years who received the YFV17D yellow fever vaccine.

This clonotype was seen many times. The chain employs TRBV2 and TRBJ2-2, with unresolved D. This CDR3 spans 14 amino acids. Germline V gene data show CDR1 as SNHLY and CDR2 as FYNNEI. V was trimmed by 5 bases and J by 2 bases, leaving 9 bases between them. DNA of the CDR3: TGTGCCAGCAGTAGGAGTTATAACACCGGGGAGCTGTTTTTT. Encoded protein: CASSRSYNTGELFF. The full variable domain, completed using reference TRBV2 and TRBJ2-2, is EPEVTQTPSHQVTQMGQEVILRCVPISNHLYFYWYRQILGQKVEFLVSFYNNEISEKSEIFDDQFSVERPDGSNFTLKIRSTKLEDSAMYFCASSRSYNTGELFFGEGSRLTVL.

This clonotype was recorded at least ten times. The V call is TRBV5-1, the J call TRBJ2-6, with TRBD2 matching over 8 bases. The germline CDR1 and CDR2 sequences are SGHRS and YFSETQ. V was clipped by 4 bases and J by 0 bases; unmatched bases: 6. CDR3 length equals 17 residues. CDR3 DNA sequence: TGCGCCAGCAGCCCACGGGAGGGAAACTCTGGGGCCAACGTCCTGACTTTC. Its protein is CASSPREGNSGANVLTF.

In its sample, this clonotype was seen many times. V usage is TRBV7-9 and J usage is TRBJ1-2, with unresolved D. The CDR3 length is 13 residues. Trimming pared 4 bases from V and 3 bases from J, leaving 9 bases between. CDR1 and CDR2 (germline): SEHNR, FQNEAQ (reference sequence). The CDR3: CASSSAGYYGYTF. Here the CDR3 DNA reads TGTGCCAGCAGCTCCGCAGGCTACTATGGCTACACCTTC.

Comments on this clonotype: Since a much larger clone is just one base distant, this may be a read error. The chain couples TRBV20-1 to TRBJ2-3; 13 bases fit TRBD2. Germline assignment: CDR1 DFQATT and CDR2 SNEGSKA (reference sequence). This CDR3 has 17 amino acids. CDR3 sequence: CCATTSGGDASTDTQYF. For the CDR3, the DNA is TGCTGTGCAACCACTAGCGGGGGGGACGCTAGCACAGATACGCAGTATTTT.

Many counts were recorded for this clonotype. The chain couples TRBV12-3 or TRBV12-4 to TRBJ2-2, with a possible D match to TRBD2 (6 bases). V was pared by 5 bases and J by 4 bases, with 11 bases between. This CDR3 has 14 residues. The CDR3 here is CASSTGVLTGELFF. DNA for the CDR3: TGTGCCAGCAGTACGGGGGTACTCACCGGGGAGCTGTTTTTT.

This clonotype showed up many times. The V call is TRBV21-1, the J call TRBJ2-7. TRBV21-1 is a pseudogene. The CDR3 consists of 14 residues. CDR3 residues: CASSKGFPSYEQYV. For the CDR3, the DNA is TGTGCCAGCAGCAAAGGCTTCCCGTCTTACGAGCAGTACGTC.

This clonotype occurred many times. This chain connects TRBV15 to TRBJ2-5; perhaps TRBD2 as D (6 bases). The CDR3 is 13 residues long. Germline values: CDR1 LNHNV, CDR2 YYDKDF (reference sequence). V lost 9 bases to trimming and J lost 4 bases, with 15 bases between them. CDR3 DNA sequence: TGTGCCACTCGGGACTCTTCGCGAGAGACCCAGTACTTC. This sequence encodes CATRDSSRETQYF. The whole variable domain, remainder taken from reference TRBV15 and TRBJ2-5, is DAMVIQNPRYQVTQFGKPVTLSCSQTLNHNVMYWYQQKSSQAPKLLFHYYDKDFNNEADTPDNFQSRRPNTSFCFLDIRSPGLGDTAMYLCATRDSSRETQYFGPGTRLLVL.

This clonotype occurred many times. The chain couples TRBV5-1 to TRBJ2-1, with 8 bases identical to TRBD2. Trimming cost V 1 base and J 1 base; bases outside gene matches: 4. The CDR3 contains 16 residues. The germline V gene has CDR1 SGHRS and CDR2 YFSETQ. Written as DNA, the CDR3 is TGCGCCAGCAGCTTGCTATCTAGCGGGTCCTACAATGAGCAGTTCTTC. Its protein is CASSLLSSGSYNEQFF. Based on the CDR3 plus reference TRBV5-1 and TRBJ2-1, the full variable domain is KAGVTQTPRYLIKTRGQQVTLSCSPISGHRSVSWYQQTPGQGLQFLFEYFSETQRNKGNFPGRFSGRQFSNSRSEMNVSTLELGDSALYLCASSLLSSGSYNEQFFGPGTRLTVL.

In this sample, this clonotype turned up many times. CDR3 sequence: CASSLGLGGSPLHF. CDR3 nucleotides: TGTGCCAGCAGCTTGGGTCTTGGGGGTTCACCCCTCCACTTT. The chain joins TRBV5-6 to TRBJ1-6; possible D gene TRBD1, 5 bases. The CDR3 has 14 amino acids. The germline CDR1 and CDR2 sequences are SGHDT and YYEEEE. V dropped 0 bases and J dropped 9 bases, with 10 bases sitting between them.

In this sample, this clonotype turned up many times. The chain is built from TRBV12-3 or TRBV12-4 and TRBJ1-1, with D possibly being TRBD1 (6 bases). The germline V and J ends were trimmed by 6 bases and 3 bases, with 14 bases remaining between them. This CDR3 is 14 amino acids long. The CDR3 region has the DNA TGTGCCAGCAGAGAGACAGGCGGGCACACTGAAGCTTTCTTT. The encoded protein is CASRETGGHTEAFF.

Notes on this clonotype: A much bigger clone sits one base away, suggesting this may be a read error. The chain links TRBV29-1 to TRBJ2-1, with a possible D match to TRBD2 (6 bases). CDR3 length equals 12 residues. The V gene's germline CDR1 is SQVTM and CDR2 ANQGSEA. CDR3 residues: CRGGETYNEQFF. CDR3 coding DNA: TGCAGGGGGGGAGAGACCTACAATGAGCAGTTCTTC.

This clonotype was seen only a few times. V gene TRBV28 combines with J gene TRBJ2-2, with D uncertain. CDR3 size: 14 residues. V was cut by 1 base and J by 7 bases, with 10 bases left in between. Germline assignment: CDR1 MDHEN and CDR2 SYDVKM. The CDR3 DNA follows: TGTGCCAGCAGTTTATATGTCCGGGTCGGGGAGCTGTTTTTT. Amino acid sequence: CASSLYVRVGELFF.

This clonotype appeared many times. CDR3 residues: CASSLAEYTDTQYF. The CDR3, as DNA: TGTGCCAGCAGCTTAGCGGAATACACAGATACGCAGTATTTT. The chain joins TRBV7-2 to TRBJ2-3, with unresolved D. Between the trimmed V and J ends, which lost 0 bases and 2 bases, there was a span of 6 bases. The CDR3 is 14 amino acids. The germline V gene has CDR1 SGHTA and CDR2 FQGNSA.

This clonotype was seen ten or more times. The rearrangement links TRBV2 to TRBJ1-1; D remains ambiguous. The ends were cut back, 1 base at V and 0 bases at J, with 3 bases in the middle. The CDR3 consists of 13 residues. Germline assignment: CDR1 SNHLY and CDR2 FYNNEI. The chain's CDR3 is CASSEGMNTEAFF. The DNA of the CDR3 is TGTGCCAGCAGTGAAGGGATGAACACTGAAGCTTTCTTT.

This clonotype was counted at least ten times. The CDR3: CASSVKTGPDTQYF. Written as DNA, the CDR3 is TGTGCCAGCAGCGTGAAGACAGGGCCAGATACGCAGTATTTT. The chain recombines TRBV9 with TRBJ2-3, with 7 bases lining up with TRBD1. V lost 2 bases, J lost 4 bases, and 4 bases stayed unmatched. Looked up from germline, CDR1 is SGDLS and CDR2 is YYNGEE. This CDR3 spans 14 amino acids.

This clonotype turned up a few times. The gene calls are TRBV5-1 and TRBJ2-6; a possible D gene is TRBD1 (5 bases). Looked up from germline, CDR1 is SGHRS and CDR2 is YFSETQ. This CDR3 is built from 15 residues. Trimming left V 2 bases short and J 4 bases short, with 10 bases between. The CDR3 is CASSFQGAGANVLTF. CDR3 coding DNA: TGCGCCAGCAGCTTCCAGGGTGCGGGGGCCAACGTCCTGACTTTC.

In this sample, this clonotype turned up many times. V gene TRBV5-1 combines with J gene TRBJ2-3; 9 bases align to TRBD1. The germline V gene encodes CDR1 SGHRS and CDR2 YFSETQ. V dropped 7 bases and J dropped 4; count of bases not matched to a gene: 7. This CDR3 is 14 amino acids long. CDR3 amino acids: CASSEQGASDTQYF. CDR3 DNA: TGCGCCAGCTCCGAACAGGGGGCCTCAGATACGCAGTATTTT.

This clonotype has ten or more counts. The chain combines TRBV4-3 with TRBJ2-1, with D unclear. Trimming pared 0 bases from V and 8 bases from J, leaving 14 bases between. The CDR3 consists of 15 residues. CDR1 LGHNA and CDR2 YSLEER come from the germline V gene. This CDR3 reads CASSQDTRNSYEQFF. CDR3 nucleotides: TGCGCCAGCAGCCAAGATACGAGGAATTCTTATGAGCAGTTCTTC.

This clonotype was seen ten or more times. The V gene is TRBV12-3 or TRBV12-4, the J gene TRBJ2-7; 8 nucleotides align to TRBD1. This CDR3 has 14 amino acids. The J segment lost 5 bases and the V segment lost 6 bases, leaving 9 bases of the junction unmatched. This chain's CDR3 is CASSLGQGKNEQYF. The CDR3 DNA is TGTGCCAGCAGCCTTGGACAGGGCAAGAACGAGCAGTACTTC.

The chain joins TRBV4-2 to TRBJ1-2, with a tentative D call TRBD1 (5 bases). V was clipped by 0 bases and J by 4 bases, with 12 bases between them. CDR3 length: 15 amino acids. Germline CDR1 LGHNA, CDR2 YNFKEQ. The CDR3 sequence is CASSQDPGGTYGYTF. The CDR3 region has the DNA TGTGCCAGCAGCCAAGATCCTGGGGGTACCTATGGCTACACCTTC.

In this sample, this clonotype turned up many times. The genes are TRBV11-2 and TRBJ2-5; 8 nucleotides align to TRBD1. This CDR3 has 14 amino acids. Germline values: CDR1 SGHAT, CDR2 FQNNGV. J gave up 8 bases and V 2 bases, and 7 bases lay outside the gene matches. As DNA, the CDR3 is TGTGCCAGCAGCTTACCTACAGGGGGGAGAACCCAGTACTTC. Protein sequence: CASSLPTGGRTQYF.

This clonotype turned up a few times. V and J are TRBV7-2 and TRBJ2-3; D uncertain. The CDR3 loop spans 16 amino acids. Trimming removed 5 bases at V and 3 bases at J, with 18 bases between. Germline V gene data show CDR1 as SGHTA and CDR2 as FQGNSA. CDR3 nucleotide sequence: TGTGCCAGCAGCCCCTCCCTCCTGGGAAGAACAGATACGCAGTATTTT. This sequence encodes CASSPSLLGRTDTQYF.

This clonotype was detected only a few times. The V gene is TRBV4-3, the J gene TRBJ2-5; the match to TRBD1 covers 8 bases. The CDR3 is 16 residues long. The germline CDR1 and CDR2 sequences are LGHNA and YSLEER. V lost 4 bases, J lost 5 bases, and 12 bases stayed unmatched. The DNA of the CDR3 is TGCGCCAGCAGCCCGGACCGGGACAGGAGCTTGGAGACCCAGTACTTC. Encoded protein: CASSPDRDRSLETQYF.

This clonotype has a count of ten or more. The chain is built from TRBV5-1 and TRBJ2-2; D unresolved. The V gene lost 1 base and the J gene lost 0 bases, with 7 bases spanning the gap. CDR3 length: 15 residues. Germline-derived CDR1 and CDR2 are SGHRS and YFSETQ. CDR3 coding DNA: TGCGCCAGCAGCTTGCGGGCCGCGAACACCGGGGAGCTGTTTTTT. This sequence encodes CASSLRAANTGELFF.